What follows is one TCR beta chain and its context. Its matching antigen is unknown. The data belong to a study of cytomegalovirus exposure and HLA in healthy donors. Study-level points and caveats: Presence/absence analyses treated sequencing depth as roughly uniform across donors.

The PCR made use of 60 Vbeta and 13 Jbeta primers. Produced via immunoSEQ multiplex PCR; TCRdb's table is partial and in-frame only. The table includes tens of thousands of clones, approximately 70% detected once. Sequenced sample: PBMCs. The sequence was collected from a man over 45 in good health and CMV-seronegative.

This CDR3 is CASKMGGTGQETQYF. CDR3 nucleotide sequence: TGTGCCAGTAAAATGGGCGGGACAGGGCAAGAGACCCAGTACTTC. The J gene is TRBJ2-5, the V gene TRBV19, with 9 bases identical to TRBD1. Trimming took 7 bases from V and 2 from J; bases not matched to a gene: 8. Per germline, CDR1 LNHDA and CDR2 SQIVND (reference sequence). The CDR3 covers 15 residues.